A selection of T cell receptor beta chains follows, all from one sample in a study of identical twins. TCRdb reprocessed the 5' RACE reads with MiXCR, giving one entry per CDR3 protein. The sample has more than 350,000 distinct CDR3 sequences, 7% to 9.5% seen once. The specimen sequenced was naive T cells sorted from blood. The receptors here all came from a woman between 45 and 65 years old in good health. Each CDR3 is given with its conserved first and last residue. The D gene is left open where the match is weak. Clone size is not always given. Where it is, it says once, few, many or a class for expanded clones.

size: many; V: TRBV4-2; J: TRBJ2-7; length: 16; D: NA; CDR3: CASSQGVGLGSYEQYF; DNA: TGTGCCAGCAGCCAAGGGGTGGGGCTAGGCTCCTACGAGCAGTACTTC
size: few; V: TRBV12-3/TRBV12-4; J: TRBJ2-3; length: 14; D: TRBD1; CDR3: CASNPQGITDTQYF; DNA: TGTGCCAGCAACCCACAGGGGATTACAGATACGCAGTATTTT
size: few; V: TRBV28; J: TRBJ2-1; length: 14; D: NA; CDR3: CASSLQGQLNEQFF; DNA: TGTGCCAGCAGTCTCCAAGGACAGTTGAATGAGCAGTTCTTC
size: few; V: TRBV5-1; J: TRBJ2-2; length: 15; D: NA; CDR3: CASSLLGGSTGELFF; DNA: TGCGCCAGCAGCCTGCTCGGGGGAAGTACCGGGGAGCTGTTTTTT
size: few; V: TRBV4-1; J: TRBJ2-7; length: 15; D: TRBD1; CDR3: CASSQVGTASYEQYF; DNA: TGCGCCAGCAGCCAAGTCGGGACAGCTTCCTACGAGCAGTACTTC
size: few; V: TRBV16; J: TRBJ1-3; length: 15; D: NA; CDR3: CASSPSGDPGNTIYF; DNA: TGTGCCAGCAGCCCCTCAGGGGACCCGGGAAACACCATATATTTT
size: NA; V: TRBV12-3/TRBV12-4; J: TRBJ2-7; length: 16; D: TRBD2; CDR3: CASASGLAGAPYEQYF; DNA: TGTGCCAGTGCCTCGGGACTAGCGGGAGCCCCCTACGAGCAGTACTTC
size: few; V: TRBV5-6; J: TRBJ2-6; length: 15; D: NA; CDR3: CASSFRVGGANVLTF; DNA: TGTGCCAGCAGCTTCAGGGTAGGTGGGGCCAACGTCCTGACTTTC
size: few; V: TRBV30; J: TRBJ2-2; length: 13; D: TRBD2; CDR3: CASRTSGDGELFF; DNA: TGTGCCTCCCGGACTAGCGGTGACGGGGAGCTGTTTTTT
size: NA; V: TRBV24-1; J: TRBJ2-1; length: 13; D: NA; CDR3: CATSDFGDNEQFF; DNA: TGTGCCACCAGTGATTTCGGGGACAATGAGCAGTTCTTC
size: many; V: TRBV12-3/TRBV12-4; J: TRBJ2-3; length: 11; D: NA; CDR3: CASSPTDTQYF; DNA: TGTGCCAGCAGCCCCACAGATACGCAGTATTTT
size: few; V: TRBV7-2; J: TRBJ2-2; length: 15; D: NA; CDR3: CASSLIIANTGELFF; DNA: TGTGCCAGCAGCTTAATCATTGCCAACACCGGGGAGCTGTTTTTT
size: once; V: TRBV12-3/TRBV12-4; J: TRBJ1-2; length: 15; D: NA; CDR3: CASSYWTSSNYGYTF; DNA: TGTGCCAGCAGCTACTGGACCTCCTCTAACTATGGCTACACCTTC
size: few; V: TRBV11-2; J: TRBJ2-3; length: 16; D: NA; CDR3: CASSLGTHGSTDTQYF; DNA: TGTGCCAGCAGCTTAGGTACCCATGGTAGCACAGATACGCAGTATTTT
size: few; V: TRBV20-1; J: TRBJ2-1; length: 15; D: TRBD1; CDR3: CSARENRGRFNEQFF; DNA: TGCAGTGCTAGAGAGAACAGGGGGCGCTTCAATGAGCAGTTCTTC
size: NA; V: TRBV5-5; J: TRBJ1-2; length: 13; D: NA; CDR3: CASTNGGFYGYTF; DNA: TGTGCCAGCACCAATGGGGGTTTCTATGGCTACACCTTC
size: many; V: TRBV6-1; J: TRBJ2-3; length: 16; D: NA; CDR3: CASSETFGRGGDTQYF; DNA: TGTGCCAGCAGTGAAACTTTCGGGAGAGGCGGTGATACGCAGTATTTT
size: few; V: TRBV30; J: TRBJ2-2; length: 14; D: NA; CDR3: CAWSEGLGTGELFF; DNA: TGTGCCTGGAGTGAGGGACTGGGCACCGGGGAGCTGTTTTTT
size: few; V: TRBV5-1; J: TRBJ2-3; length: 15; D: NA; CDR3: CASSLVLPVPDTQYF; DNA: TGCGCCAGCAGCTTGGTACTCCCGGTTCCAGATACGCAGTATTTT
size: NA; V: TRBV5-1; J: TRBJ1-5; length: 16; D: TRBD1; CDR3: CASSFRDRVMFQPQHF; DNA: TGCGCCAGCAGCTTCCGGGACAGGGTAATGTTCCAGCCCCAGCATTTT
size: NA; V: TRBV5-1; J: TRBJ2-3; length: 14; D: TRBD1; CDR3: CASSQGQNTDTQYF; DNA: TGCGCCAGCAGCCAGGGACAGAACACAGATACGCAGTATTTT
size: many; V: TRBV6-6; J: TRBJ2-7; length: 14; D: TRBD1; CDR3: CASSHRGQFYEQYF; DNA: TGTGCCAGCAGCCACAGGGGCCAGTTCTACGAGCAGTACTTC
size: NA; V: TRBV3-1; J: TRBJ2-5; length: 15; D: TRBD2; CDR3: CASSLTSGTLETQYF; DNA: TGTGCCAGCAGCTTGACTAGCGGGACGCTTGAGACCCAGTACTTC
size: many; V: TRBV5-1; J: TRBJ1-2; length: 15; D: NA; CDR3: CASSPSTGYNYGYTF; DNA: TGCGCCAGCAGCCCATCCACAGGGTACAACTATGGCTACACCTTC
size: NA; V: TRBV30; J: TRBJ1-1; length: 12; D: NA; CDR3: CAWSNGAVEAFF; DNA: TGTGCCTGGAGTAACGGGGCCGTCGAAGCTTTCTTT
size: many; V: TRBV21-1; J: TRBJ1-3; length: 12; D: NA; CDR3: CALLDSGNTIYF; DNA: TGTGCCCTTCTCGACTCTGGAAACACCATATATTTT
size: NA; V: TRBV5-5; J: TRBJ1-5; length: 15; D: NA; CDR3: CASSLDPGARQPQHF; DNA: TGTGCCAGCAGCCTGGACCCAGGGGCACGGCAGCCCCAGCATTTT
size: NA; V: TRBV2; J: TRBJ2-7; length: 13; D: NA; CDR3: CASRAAGDGEQYF; DNA: TGTGCCAGCAGGGCGGCCGGGGATGGCGAGCAGTACTTC
size: few; V: TRBV7-8; J: TRBJ2-1; length: 17; D: NA; CDR3: CASSSRRVAATYNEQFF; DNA: TGTGCCAGCAGCTCCCGGAGGGTAGCGGCGACATACAATGAGCAGTTCTTC
size: few; V: TRBV14; J: TRBJ2-7; length: 15; D: NA; CDR3: CASSQGPYTSYEQYF; DNA: TGTGCCAGCAGCCAAGGCCCGTACACTTCCTACGAGCAGTACTTC
size: many; V: TRBV10-3; J: TRBJ2-1; length: 12; D: NA; CDR3: CAISARDNEQFF; DNA: TGTGCCATCAGTGCTAGGGACAATGAGCAGTTCTTC
size: few; V: TRBV10-2; J: TRBJ2-7; length: 15; D: TRBD2; CDR3: CASSPRLAGRYEQYF; DNA: TGCGCCAGCTCCCCAAGACTAGCGGGAAGGTACGAGCAGTACTTC
size: few; V: TRBV20-1; J: TRBJ2-1; length: 12; D: NA; CDR3: CSARDPYNEQFF; DNA: TGCAGTGCTCGGGACCCATACAATGAGCAGTTCTTC
size: few; V: TRBV5-5; J: TRBJ2-5; length: 15; D: NA; CDR3: CASSPGSREEETQYF; DNA: TGTGCCAGCAGCCCAGGGTCGAGGGAAGAAGAGACCCAGTACTTC
size: NA; V: TRBV11-2; J: TRBJ2-1; length: 17; D: TRBD2; CDR3: CASSLVGLAGVYNEQFF; DNA: TGTGCCAGCAGCTTAGTGGGACTAGCGGGAGTCTACAATGAGCAGTTCTTC
size: NA; V: TRBV27; J: TRBJ1-1; length: 13; D: NA; CDR3: CASTKWGDTEAFF; DNA: TGTGCCAGCACCAAGTGGGGGGACACTGAAGCTTTCTTT
size: few; V: TRBV6-1; J: TRBJ2-1; length: 15; D: NA; CDR3: CASSETGRRGDEQFF; DNA: TGTGCCAGCAGTGAAACGGGACGGAGAGGGGATGAGCAGTTCTTC
size: many; V: TRBV5-1; J: TRBJ2-1; length: 15; D: NA; CDR3: CASSPSGPSYNEQFF; DNA: TGCGCCAGCAGCCCAAGTGGCCCCTCCTACAATGAGCAGTTCTTC
size: few; V: TRBV29-1; J: TRBJ2-1; length: 14; D: NA; CDR3: CSAPGDLTSNEQFF; DNA: TGCAGCGCCCCCGGGGACCTGACGTCCAATGAGCAGTTCTTC
size: NA; V: TRBV5-4; J: TRBJ2-1; length: 15; D: TRBD2; CDR3: CASSPLAGGENEQFF; DNA: TGTGCCAGCAGCCCTTTAGCGGGAGGGGAAAATGAGCAGTTCTTC
size: many; V: TRBV7-9; J: TRBJ1-1; length: 12; D: NA; CDR3: CASSLGLNEAFF; DNA: TGTGCCAGCAGCTTAGGCCTCAATGAAGCTTTCTTT
size: many; V: TRBV6-5; J: TRBJ2-1; length: 12; D: TRBD2; CDR3: CASSTTSGTTTF; DNA: TGTGCCAGCAGCACCACCTCCGGGACTACCACATTC
size: few; V: TRBV5-1; J: TRBJ2-1; length: 13; D: TRBD2; CDR3: CASSLGGLAVQFF; DNA: TGCGCCAGCAGCTTGGGAGGACTAGCGGTGCAGTTCTTC
size: few; V: TRBV5-1; J: TRBJ2-5; length: 13; D: NA; CDR3: CASSITGMETQYF; DNA: TGCGCCAGCAGCATCACAGGGATGGAGACCCAGTACTTC
size: NA; V: TRBV5-1; J: TRBJ2-2; length: 16; D: TRBD1; CDR3: CASSSTGTGLTGELFF; DNA: TGCGCCAGCAGCTCGACCGGGACAGGGCTGACCGGGGAGCTGTTTTTT
size: NA; V: TRBV27; J: TRBJ1-1; length: 15; D: NA; CDR3: CASSPMGRSGTEAFF; DNA: TGTGCCAGCAGTCCGATGGGACGTAGCGGCACTGAAGCTTTCTTT
size: NA; V: TRBV7-8; J: TRBJ2-3; length: 15; D: TRBD2; CDR3: CASSFLSGVGDTQYF; DNA: TGTGCCAGCAGCTTCCTTAGCGGGGTCGGGGATACGCAGTATTTT
size: few; V: TRBV7-2; J: TRBJ2-3; length: 20; D: NA; CDR3: CASSLVDPHRQAPSTDTQYF; DNA: TGTGCCAGCAGCTTAGTAGACCCCCACAGACAGGCCCCTAGCACAGATACGCAGTATTTT
size: few; V: TRBV3-1; J: TRBJ2-2; length: 13; D: NA; CDR3: CASSQVKAGELFF; DNA: TGTGCCAGCAGCCAGGTGAAGGCCGGGGAGCTGTTTTTT
size: many; V: TRBV12-3/TRBV12-4; J: TRBJ2-1; length: 14; D: TRBD2; CDR3: CASSPSGRWNEQFF; DNA: TGTGCCAGCAGTCCTAGCGGGAGGTGGAATGAGCAGTTCTTC
size: NA; V: TRBV4-2; J: TRBJ2-2; length: 14; D: NA; CDR3: CASRRSANTGELFF; DNA: TGTGCCAGCAGGAGGAGCGCGAACACCGGGGAGCTGTTTTTT
size: many; V: TRBV4-1; J: TRBJ2-1; length: 15; D: TRBD1; CDR3: CASSLGQGPYNEQFF; DNA: TGCGCCAGCAGCCTGGGACAGGGTCCCTACAATGAGCAGTTCTTC
size: NA; V: TRBV2; J: TRBJ2-1; length: 16; D: NA; CDR3: CASSEATTRVYNEQFF; DNA: TGTGCCAGCAGTGAAGCGACGACCCGAGTTTACAATGAGCAGTTCTTC
size: few; V: TRBV25-1; J: TRBJ2-7; length: 12; D: NA; CDR3: CASSEKSYEQYF; DNA: TGTGCCAGCAGTGAGAAATCCTACGAGCAGTACTTC
size: NA; V: TRBV6-6; J: TRBJ2-5; length: 15; D: NA; CDR3: CASSLTGGKQETQYF; DNA: TGTGCCAGCAGCCTGACTGGTGGTAAACAAGAGACCCAGTACTTC
size: few; V: TRBV7-9; J: TRBJ1-1; length: 12; D: NA; CDR3: CASSPGEIEAFF; DNA: TGTGCCAGCAGCCCCGGTGAGATTGAAGCTTTCTTT
size: few; V: TRBV29-1; J: TRBJ2-1; length: 16; D: NA; CDR3: CSVEGMTTPSYNEQFF; DNA: TGCAGCGTTGAGGGTATGACTACCCCCTCCTACAATGAGCAGTTCTTC
size: NA; V: TRBV4-2; J: TRBJ2-4; length: 15; D: NA; CDR3: CASSPIRETGNIQYF; DNA: TGTGCCAGCAGCCCCATCCGGGAGACAGGGAACATTCAGTACTTC
size: many; V: TRBV15; J: TRBJ2-1; length: 14; D: NA; CDR3: CATSIGRPYNEQFF; DNA: TGTGCCACCAGCATTGGCCGCCCATACAATGAGCAGTTCTTC